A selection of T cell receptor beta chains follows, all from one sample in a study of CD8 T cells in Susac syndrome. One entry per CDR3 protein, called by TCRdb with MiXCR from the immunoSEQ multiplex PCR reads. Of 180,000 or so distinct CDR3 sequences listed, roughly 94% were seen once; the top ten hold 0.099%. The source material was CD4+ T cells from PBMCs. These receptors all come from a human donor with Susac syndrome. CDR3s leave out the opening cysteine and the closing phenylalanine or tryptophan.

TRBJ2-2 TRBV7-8 ASLTSGPPVTGELF
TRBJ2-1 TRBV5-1 ASSSESGDEQF
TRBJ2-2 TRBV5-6 ASSSGTGRTGELF
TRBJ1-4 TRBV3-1 ASSPRGGSHGEKLF
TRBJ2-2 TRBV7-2 ASSPWREPGELF
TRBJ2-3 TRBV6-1 ASSEAAMTRADTQY
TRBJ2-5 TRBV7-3 ASSSRAQETQY
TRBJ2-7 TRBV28 ASSSPGIYEQY
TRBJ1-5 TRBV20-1 SARGGRAQGAEGQPQH
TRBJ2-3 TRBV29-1 SAWGGTGGPDTQY
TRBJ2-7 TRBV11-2 ASSLHLANEQY
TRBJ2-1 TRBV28 ATSGSYNEQF
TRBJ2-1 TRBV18 ASSLGRINEQF
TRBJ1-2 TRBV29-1 SVQQTTNYGYT
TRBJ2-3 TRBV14 ASSQDPRTGGTDTQY
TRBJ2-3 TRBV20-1 SARGPGLAGVGDTQY
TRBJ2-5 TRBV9 ASSVVGGRQETQY
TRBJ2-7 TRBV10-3 ASGGRDWEQY
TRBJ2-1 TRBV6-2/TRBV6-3 ASSFLGRIGADYNEQF
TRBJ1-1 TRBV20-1 SAIAGTGNTEAF
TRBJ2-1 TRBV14 ASSLRAAGGEQF
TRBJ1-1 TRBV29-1 SVEDREGPVNTEAF
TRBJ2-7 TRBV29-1 SVDRGTGKFYGQY
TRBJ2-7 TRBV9 ASSVGSGSGYEQY
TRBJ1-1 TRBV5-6 ASSLPQNTEAF
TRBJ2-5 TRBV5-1 ASSKGLAPREETQY
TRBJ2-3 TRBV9 ASSDLTGRDTQY
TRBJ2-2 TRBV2 ASSRGLAGGDTGELF
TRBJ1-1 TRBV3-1 ASSLGDITNTEAF